The 24 T cell receptor beta chains in this list originate from one sample, sequenced in a study of cytomegalovirus exposure and HLA in healthy donors. It was with 60 Vbeta and 13 Jbeta primers that the PCR ran. Using immunoSEQ multiplex PCR, the repertoire was profiled, and TCRdb retains in-frame clones only, with some absent. The data hold approximately 170,000 clones, with 80% to 90% observed a single time. The sample comprised PBMCs. These receptors were collected from a male donor in good health and CMV-seronegative.

This clone was observed many times. CDR3 protein: CAWSKDSGSGNTIYF. The CDR3 DNA reads as TGTGCCTGGAGTAAAGATTCAGGATCTGGAAACACCATATATTTT. The chain employs TRBV30 and TRBJ1-3; the D is unclear. CDR3 length equals 15 residues. CDR1 is GTSNPN, CDR2 SVGIG, per germline (reference sequence). The V gene lost 2 bases and the J gene lost 1 base, with 12 bases spanning the gap.

The CDR3 DNA follows: TGCAGCGGGACTAGCGGGGGAGTTCAAGAGACCCAGTACTTC. It codes for CSGTSGGVQETQYF. The V gene is TRBV29-1, the J gene TRBJ2-5, with 13 bases fitting TRBD2. Trimming took 7 bases from V and 2 from J; bases not matched to a gene: 4. This CDR3 is 14 amino acids long. CDR1 SQVTM and CDR2 ANQGSEA come from the germline V gene.

This clone showed up just once. The chain is built from TRBV7-3 and TRBJ1-2, with 9 bases identical to TRBD1. The CDR3 totals 15 residues. The germline V gene encodes CDR1 SGHTA and CDR2 FQGTGA. V gave up 5 bases and J gave up 6 bases; unmatched junction bases: 10. Here the CDR3 reads CASSPGTGLENGYTF. As DNA, the CDR3 is TGTGCCAGCAGCCCCGGGACAGGGTTGGAGAATGGCTACACCTTC.

The genes are TRBV6-5 and TRBJ1-2, with D unresolved. Germline V gene sequence: CDR1 MNHEY, CDR2 SVGAGI. CDR3 length: 11 residues. The V end was cut by 6 bases, the J end by 7 bases, with 9 bases between. CDR3 residues: CASSNSFGYTF. The DNA for the CDR3 is TGTGCCAGCAGCAACAGTTTTGGCTACACCTTC.

V gene TRBV28 combines with J gene TRBJ2-7; maybe TRBD2 (8 bases). Trimming removed 3 bases from V and 6 bases from J, with 18 bases in between. CDR3 length: 15 residues. From germline, CDR1 is MDHEN and CDR2 SYDVKM. CDR3 sequence: CASSFRSGTVGEQYF. For the CDR3, the DNA is TGTGCCAGCAGTTTTCGTAGCGGGACAGTAGGCGAGCAGTACTTC.

The chain is built from TRBV30 and TRBJ1-1; TRBD1 agrees at 8 bases. The germline gives CDR1 GTSNPN, CDR2 SVGIG (reference sequence). The CDR3 is 14 residues long. J lost 3 bases, V lost 2 bases, and 5 bases had no gene match. The CDR3 sequence: CAWSTDRADTEAFF. CDR3 nucleotides: TGTGCCTGGAGTACGGACAGGGCGGACACTGAAGCTTTCTTT.

This clone was counted a single time. In DNA form, the CDR3 reads TGTGCCAGTCCTTTCGGACTAGCGGGAGGACTTGCCTCCTCCTACGAGCAGTACTTC. Translated, it gives CASPFGLAGGLASSYEQYF. The rearrangement joins TRBV19 to TRBJ2-7, with 14 bases aligning to TRBD2. The CDR3 totals 19 residues. The V and J ends lost 8 bases and 0 bases, in that order; junction bases with no gene match: 15. Germline lookup yields CDR1 LNHDA and CDR2 SQIVND (reference sequence).

The chain has TRBV5-1 and TRBJ2-1; 8 nucleotides line up with TRBD1. Germline trimming cut 1 base from V and 6 bases from J; bases unmatched to any gene: 6. This CDR3 contains 15 residues. The germline CDR1 and CDR2 sequences are SGHRS and YFSETQ. The chain's CDR3 is CASSLLQGGSNEQFF. DNA of the CDR3: TGCGCCAGCAGCTTGCTACAGGGGGGTAGCAATGAGCAGTTCTTC.

The V and J genes are TRBV19 and TRBJ2-3; 9 bases agree with TRBD2. Per the germline V gene, CDR1 is LNHDA and CDR2 is SQIVND (reference sequence). The length of the CDR3 is 15 residues. J gave up 4 bases and V 3 bases, and 5 bases lay outside the gene matches. In DNA, the CDR3 is TGTGCCAGTAGTATCGGTGCGGGGGGGCCAGATACGCAGTATTTT. Translated, it gives CASSIGAGGPDTQYF.

This clone was found a few times. This sequence joins TRBV27 and TRBJ1-1; 8 bases agree with TRBD1. Germline lookup yields CDR1 MNHEY and CDR2 SMNVEV (reference sequence). After removal of 10 bases from V and 5 bases from J, the junction contained 6 bases not matched to a gene. There are 12 residues in the CDR3. This chain's CDR3 is CATRTGGTEAFF. DNA of the CDR3: TGTGCCACCCGAACAGGGGGAACTGAAGCTTTCTTT.

The chain carries TRBV7-9 and TRBJ2-3; 8 bases agree with TRBD2. The ends lost 1 base at V and 5 bases at J; junction bases unmatched: 8. Germline V gene sequence: CDR1 SEHNR, CDR2 FQNEAQ (reference sequence). The CDR3 runs 16 residues. Here the CDR3 reads CASSLEGTSDIDTQYF. CDR3 coding DNA: TGTGCCAGCAGCTTAGAGGGGACTAGTGATATAGATACGCAGTATTTT. The full variable domain, its missing parts supplied by reference TRBV7-9 and TRBJ2-3, is DTGVSQNPRHKITKRGQNVTFRCDPISEHNRLYWYRQTLGQGPEFLTYFQNEAQLEKSRLLSDRFSAERPKGSFSTLEIQRTEQGDSAMYLCASSLEGTSDIDTQYFGPGTRLTVL.

The V gene is TRBV5-6, the J gene TRBJ2-1; TRBD2 might be the D (6 bases). Germline CDR1 and CDR2: SGHDT and YYEEEE. Between the trimmed V and J ends, which lost 0 bases and 7 bases, there was a span of 8 bases. This CDR3 contains 13 residues. CDR3 loop: CASSLAGRNEQFF. The CDR3 DNA sequence: TGTGCCAGCAGCTTGGCCGGGAGAAATGAGCAGTTCTTC.

J is TRBJ2-2 and V is TRBV11-3; no reliable D call. Trimming shortened V by 4 bases and J by 5 bases, and 5 bases separated the two germline ends. The V gene's germline CDR1 is SGHNT and CDR2 YENEEA. This CDR3 is 12 amino acids long. This CDR3 reads CASSSQTGELFF. As DNA, the CDR3 is TGTGCCAGCAGCTCGCAGACCGGGGAGCTGTTTTTT.

The rearrangement joins TRBV18 to TRBJ1-2; D remains unclear. The ends were cut back, 2 bases at V and 0 bases at J, with 7 bases in the middle. From germline, CDR1 is KGHSH and CDR2 LQKENI. The CDR3 is 14 residues long. The CDR3 loop is CASSPNPSNYGYTF. CDR3 nucleotide sequence: TGTGCCAGCTCACCAAATCCCTCTAACTATGGCTACACCTTC.

The J gene is TRBJ2-2, the V gene TRBV9, with TRBD2 identical over 11 bases. The germline gives CDR1 SGDLS, CDR2 YYNGEE. After removal of 5 bases from V and 5 bases from J, the junction contained 5 bases not matched to a gene. This CDR3 is built from 15 residues. For the CDR3, the DNA is TGTGCCAGCAGACAGACTAGCGGGGTAACCGGGGAGCTGTTTTTT. It codes for CASRQTSGVTGELFF.

This clone was recorded a few times. The chain uses TRBV28 and TRBJ2-2; D call uncertain. Deletions cut 3 bases from V and 0 bases from J, with 5 bases between. This CDR3 region has 14 residues. Germline V lookup: CDR1 MDHEN, CDR2 SYDVKM. The DNA for the CDR3 is TGTGCCAGCAGTTTGGCATCGAACACCGGGGAGCTGTTTTTT. Amino acid sequence: CASSLASNTGELFF.

This clone was detected once. V gene TRBV5-8 combines with J gene TRBJ2-5; the D gene is possibly TRBD2 (5 bases). The DNA end is more similar to TRBJ2-7, so the J call may be wrong. The CDR3 spans 15 residues. The germline CDR1 and CDR2 sequences are SGHTS and YDEGEE. The CDR3: CASSLAEGPVYEQYF. The CDR3 region has the DNA TGTGCCAGCAGCTTGGCCGAGGGTCCCGTCTACGAGCAGTACTTC.

The J gene is TRBJ1-1, the V gene TRBV6-5; no firm D call. This CDR3 comprises 13 residues. Germline CDR1 is MNHEY and CDR2 is SVGAGI. Trimming removed 5 bases from V and 3 bases from J, with 10 bases in between. The CDR3 spells CASSTPGHTEAFF. The CDR3 DNA is TGTGCCAGCAGTACCCCAGGTCACACTGAAGCTTTCTTT.

The chain has TRBV28 and TRBJ1-1; D uncertain. This CDR3 is built from 16 residues. Germline values: CDR1 MDHEN, CDR2 SYDVKM. V dropped 1 base and J dropped 6 bases, with 18 bases sitting between them. The CDR3 spells CASSLLSELARSEAFF. The DNA of the CDR3 is TGTGCCAGCAGTTTATTATCGGAGCTGGCGCGATCTGAAGCTTTCTTT.

This clone was counted once. The chain couples TRBV11-2 to TRBJ2-5; 9 bases match TRBD1. Trimming took 3 bases from V and 5 from J; bases not matched to a gene: 4. CDR3 length: 14 amino acids. The germline CDR1 and CDR2 sequences are SGHAT and FQNNGV. As DNA, the CDR3 is TGTGCCAGCAGCTTGGACAGGGGCCAGGAGACCCAGTACTTC. Its translation is CASSLDRGQETQYF.

The chain joins TRBV7-3 to TRBJ1-5; D gene uncertain. The CDR3 is 13 residues long. The germline V gene encodes CDR1 SGHTA and CDR2 FQGTGA. V was clipped by 0 bases and J by 5 bases, with 5 bases between them. The CDR3 DNA sequence: TGTGCCAGCAGCTTAACGGGCGATCAGCCCCAGCATTTT. Its translation is CASSLTGDQPQHF.

The chain carries TRBV4-1 and TRBJ2-7; 9 bases match TRBD1. The CDR3 extends over 17 amino acids. J was trimmed by 0 bases and V by 3 bases; bases with no gene match: 9. Germline CDR1 and CDR2: MGHRA and YSYEKL. The CDR3 sequence: CASSHPAGTGFSYEQYF. Written as DNA, the CDR3 is TGCGCCAGCAGCCACCCTGCGGGGACAGGGTTCTCCTACGAGCAGTACTTC.

The gene calls are TRBV11-2 and TRBJ2-1; tentative D call: TRBD2 (5 bases). V was cut by 3 bases and J by 1 base, with 13 bases left in between. Per the germline V gene, CDR1 is SGHAT and CDR2 is FQNNGV. The CDR3 has 16 amino acids. The CDR3 nucleotides read TGTGCCAGCAGCTTCGAGGGTGTGAGTTCCTACAATGAGCAGTTCTTC. Its protein product is CASSFEGVSSYNEQFF. Supplemented by reference TRBV11-2 and TRBJ2-1, the full variable domain reads EAGVAQSPRYKIIEKRQSVAFWCNPISGHATLYWYQQILGQGPKLLIQFQNNGVVDDSQLPKDRFSAERLKGVDSTLKIQPAKLEDSAVYLCASSFEGVSSYNEQFFGPGTRLTVL.

V gene TRBV27 combines with J gene TRBJ1-5; perhaps TRBD1 as D (5 bases). The germline V and J ends were trimmed by 6 bases and 1 base, with 19 bases remaining between them. The CDR3 runs to 17 residues. Per germline, CDR1 MNHEY and CDR2 SMNVEV (reference sequence). In DNA form, the CDR3 reads TGTGCCAGCAGCCAAGGGGCAGGGACTGTGAGCAATCAGCCCCAGCATTTT. Translating it yields CASSQGAGTVSNQPQHF.